Listed here are 14 T cell receptor beta chains from one sample, sequenced in a study of shared clonotypes between healthy human individuals. The method was immunoSEQ multiplex PCR; TCRdb's version includes in-frame clones alone and lacks a portion of them. This repertoire shows approximately 1,500,000 clones, 98% found once; its top ten account for roughly 0.45%. Sequenced material: naive CD4+ T cells sorted from blood. Specified subset: CD45RA+ positively selected. The receptors derive from a man aged 25-45 years in good health.

In this sample, this clone turned up once. V is TRBV5-4 and J is TRBJ2-1, with D tentatively TRBD1 (5 bases). The CDR3 is 16 amino acids. Germline V gene lookup returns CDR1 SGHNT and CDR2 YYREEE (reference sequence). The V end was cut by 4 bases, the J end by 8 bases, with 22 bases between. CDR3 bases: TGTGCCAGCAGCCTAGGGGCAGGGAAATCCAATTATGAGCAGTTCTTC. Amino acid sequence: CASSLGAGKSNYEQFF.

The chain carries TRBV10-3 and TRBJ2-1, with TRBD2 matching 8 bases. The CDR3 contains 16 residues. Per germline, CDR1 ENHRY and CDR2 SYGVKD. The trim removed 0 bases at V and 3 bases at J, leaving 4 bases unmatched. The CDR3 region is CAISESEREYYNEQFF. CDR3 sequence (DNA): TGTGCCATCAGTGAGTCTGAGCGGGAGTACTACAATGAGCAGTTCTTC.

A single count supports this clone. The chain combines TRBV6-1 with TRBJ2-1, with 8 bases lining up with TRBD2. There are 15 residues in the CDR3. Germline loops: CDR1 MNHNS, CDR2 SASEGT. J gave up 6 bases and V 5 bases, and 9 bases lay outside the gene matches. The CDR3 bases are TGTGCCAGCAGTCCCCTGAGCGGGAGAAGCAATGAGCAGTTCTTC. Translated, it gives CASSPLSGRSNEQFF.

Concerning this clone: Other DNA sequences in the same sample also yield this CDR3. The chain combines TRBV9 with TRBJ2-3; no clear D gene. Deletions cut 3 bases from V and 0 bases from J, with 5 bases between. Germline CDR1 is SGDLS and CDR2 is YYNGEE. The CDR3 loop spans 13 amino acids. CDR3 sequence (DNA): TGTGCCAGCAGCGAAACTAGCACAGATACGCAGTATTTT. It yields the protein CASSETSTDTQYF.

V is TRBV5-1 and J is TRBJ2-1, with D hard to call. CDR3 length equals 13 residues. Trimming pared 0 bases from V and 8 bases from J, leaving 9 bases between. Germline loops: CDR1 SGHRS, CDR2 YFSETQ. The CDR3 coding sequence is TGCGCCAGCAGCTTGGCGGCTGTCGATGAGCAGTTCTTC. Translation: CASSLAAVDEQFF.

In DNA, the CDR3 is TGCGCCAGCAGCCCGGGGACAACGGGGGAAAAACTGTTTTTT. The encoded protein is CASSPGTTGEKLFF. The chain combines TRBV5-1 with TRBJ1-4, with D perhaps matching TRBD1 (6 bases). CDR3 length equals 14 residues. Germline V CDR1 and CDR2: SGHRS, YFSETQ. Between the trimmed V and J ends, which lost 4 bases and 8 bases, there was a span of 15 bases.

This chain connects TRBV28 to TRBJ1-3; TRBD1 agrees at 8 bases. Germline lookup yields CDR1 MDHEN and CDR2 SYDVKM. This CDR3 is built from 15 residues. V dropped 6 bases and J dropped 7; count of bases not matched to a gene: 11. The CDR3 DNA is TGTGCCAGCAGCGCACGGACAGGGTCGAGGAACACCATATATTTT. It translates to CASSARTGSRNTIYF.

This sequence joins TRBV28 and TRBJ1-4; possibly TRBD1 for D (6 bases). Germline CDR1 MDHEN, CDR2 SYDVKM. V was trimmed by 6 bases and J by 7 bases, leaving 21 bases between them. This CDR3 has 16 residues. CDR3 nucleotide sequence: TGTGCCAGCAGCGAAACCAGGGGACCGGTGGCTGAAAAACTGTTTTTT. It yields the protein CASSETRGPVAEKLFF.

About this clone: Other DNA sequences in this sample translate to the same CDR3. This chain links TRBV29-1 with TRBJ1-1; perhaps TRBD1 as D (5 bases). The CDR3 sequence is 13 residues long. The germline V and J ends were trimmed by 3 bases and 1 base, with 9 bases remaining between them. Germline CDR1 reads SQVTM; CDR2 reads ANQGSEA. CDR3 in DNA: TGCAGCGTTGAGAGGGGCGGGAACACTGAAGCTTTCTTT. Translating gives CSVERGGNTEAFF. The full variable domain, its missing parts supplied by reference TRBV29-1 and TRBJ1-1, is SAVISQKPSRDICQRGTSLTIQCQVDSQVTMMFWYRQQPGQSLTLIATANQGSEATYESGFVIDKFPISRPNLTFSTLTVSNMSPEDSSIYLCSVERGGNTEAFFGQGTRLTVV.

This clone was recorded once. The chain carries TRBV18 and TRBJ2-7, with 9 bases lining up with TRBD1. Germline V gene sequence: CDR1 KGHSH, CDR2 LQKENI. The CDR3 is 16 amino acids. V lost 0 bases to trimming and J lost 5 bases; unmatched junction nucleotides: 8. Here the CDR3 reads CASSPPRTGALNEQYF. Here the CDR3 DNA reads TGTGCCAGCTCACCACCCCGGACAGGGGCTTTGAACGAGCAGTACTTC.

This chain links TRBV18 with TRBJ2-2; D remains ambiguous. This CDR3 contains 13 residues. CDR1 and CDR2 from the germline V gene are KGHSH and LQKENI. Trimming stripped 6 bases from V and 3 bases from J, with 8 bases between. The CDR3: CASSITHTGELFF. DNA of the CDR3: TGTGCCAGCTCTATCACCCACACCGGGGAGCTGTTTTTT.

The chain joins TRBV5-1 to TRBJ2-3; D remains ambiguous. The CDR3 runs to 13 residues. The germline V gene encodes CDR1 SGHRS and CDR2 YFSETQ. The V and J ends lost 3 bases and 6 bases respectively, with 11 bases between them. The CDR3 region is CASSYVHEDTQYF. Here the CDR3 DNA reads TGCGCCAGCAGCTACGTCCACGAGGATACGCAGTATTTT. Drawing the rest from reference TRBV5-1 and TRBJ2-3, the complete variable domain is KAGVTQTPRYLIKTRGQQVTLSCSPISGHRSVSWYQQTPGQGLQFLFEYFSETQRNKGNFPGRFSGRQFSNSRSEMNVSTLELGDSALYLCASSYVHEDTQYFGPGTRLTVL.

The rearrangement links TRBV28 to TRBJ2-2; 9 bases match TRBD2. The CDR3 runs 17 residues. Germline loops: CDR1 MDHEN, CDR2 SYDVKM. V trimming: 5 bases; J trimming: 6 bases; junction bases outside the gene matches: 13. The CDR3 bases are TGTGCCAGCAGTCAGGTAGCGGGAGTACGGGTCGCCGGGGAGCTGTTTTTT. Residues: CASSQVAGVRVAGELFF.

CDR3 protein: CASSLTWDANYGYTF. CDR3 coding DNA: TGTGCCAGCAGTTTGACTTGGGACGCTAACTATGGCTACACCTTC. The chain links TRBV27 to TRBJ1-2, with a possible D match to TRBD1 (5 bases). The CDR3 consists of 15 residues. V lost 3 bases and J 0 bases, leaving 11 bases between the germline ends. CDR1 MNHEY and CDR2 SMNVEV come from the germline V gene (reference sequence).